This TCR beta chain was obtained from a study of T cell repertoires and Cas9 in healthy adults (dated by TCRdb to the late 2010s). With regard to the full study: Within the CD4 and CD8 compartments, the researchers characterized SpCas9-reactive T cells in terms of multi-effector potency, cytotoxicity and lineage determination. This study looked at whether people already carry T cell immunity to the Streptococcus pyogenes Cas9 nuclease (SpCas9), the enzyme used in CRISPR gene editing. Paper-wide results and their limitations: SpCas9-reactive regulatory T cells were reported to mitigate proliferation and function of SpCas9-reactive effector T cells in vitro.

The cysteine opens and the phenylalanine closes a CDR3 of 13 amino acids. The CDR3 DNA has 39 bases and is translated from base 1. Trimming takes 7 bases from V and 7 bases from J, and the germline ends sit 19 bases apart. CDR1 and CDR2 are read off the germline V gene as SQVTM and ANQGSEA. Library construction relied on the immunoSEQ multiplex PCR assay. The clones in this table, taken by TCRdb from immuneACCESS, are in-frame only. Not every clone is retained; where verified, under half of the shortfall comes from an unresolved V gene, and the cause of the rest is unknown. In all, the sample holds approximately 21,000 clones, and under 95% of those were seen once. 0.65% to 0.8% of the sample belongs to the ten largest clones. With regard to this clone: Its antigen is unknown. The record has no base qualities; no much larger clone is one base away.

Healthy humans were used as donors in the study. The rearranged segments are TRBV29-1 and TRBJ1-1; the D gene cannot be resolved reliably. The source is a human donor in good health. Sequencing was carried out using CD4+ effector T cells (CD127+, CD25-, CD137-, CD154-) from PBMCs; culture status not recorded. The sequenced DNA: TGCAGCGGGACCCCGTTAGGTACCGGTGAAGCTTTCTTT. The encoded protein is CSGTPLGTGEAFF.